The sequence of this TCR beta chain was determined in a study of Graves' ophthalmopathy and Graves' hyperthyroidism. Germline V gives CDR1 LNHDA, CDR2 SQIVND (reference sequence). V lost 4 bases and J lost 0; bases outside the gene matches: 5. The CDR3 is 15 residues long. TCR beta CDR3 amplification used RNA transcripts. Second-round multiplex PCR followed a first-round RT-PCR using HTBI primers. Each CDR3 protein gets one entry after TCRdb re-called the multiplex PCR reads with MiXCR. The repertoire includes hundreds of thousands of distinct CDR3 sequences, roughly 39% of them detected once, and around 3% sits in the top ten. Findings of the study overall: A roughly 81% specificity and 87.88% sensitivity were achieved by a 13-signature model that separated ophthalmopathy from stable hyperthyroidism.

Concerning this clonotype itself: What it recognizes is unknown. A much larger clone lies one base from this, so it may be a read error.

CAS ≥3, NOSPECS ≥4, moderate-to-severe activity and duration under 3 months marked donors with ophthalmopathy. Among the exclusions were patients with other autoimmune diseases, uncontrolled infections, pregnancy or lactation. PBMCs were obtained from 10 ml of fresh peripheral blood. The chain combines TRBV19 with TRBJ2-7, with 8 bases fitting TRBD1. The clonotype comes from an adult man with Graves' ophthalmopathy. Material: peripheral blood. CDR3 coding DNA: TGTGCCAGTAGTAACGACAGGGGCCACTCCTACGAGCAGTACTTC. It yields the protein CASSNDRGHSYEQYF.